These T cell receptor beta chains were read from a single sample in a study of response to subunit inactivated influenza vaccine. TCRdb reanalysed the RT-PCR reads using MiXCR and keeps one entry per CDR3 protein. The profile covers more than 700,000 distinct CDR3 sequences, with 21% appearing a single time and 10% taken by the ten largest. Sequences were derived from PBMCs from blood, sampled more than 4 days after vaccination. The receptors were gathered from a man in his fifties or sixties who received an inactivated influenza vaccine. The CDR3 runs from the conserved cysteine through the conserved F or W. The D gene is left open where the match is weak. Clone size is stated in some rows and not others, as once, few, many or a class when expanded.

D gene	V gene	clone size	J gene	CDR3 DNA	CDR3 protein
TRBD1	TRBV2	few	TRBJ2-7	TGTGCCAGCAAGAGGGACAGGGTATCCTACGAGCAGTACTTC	CASKRDRVSYEQYF
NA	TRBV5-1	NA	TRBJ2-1	TGCGCCAGCAGCCCCAATCAGGGGCGGAATGAGCAGTTCTTC	CASSPNQGRNEQFF
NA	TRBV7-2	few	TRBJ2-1	TGTGCCAGCAGCTTAGAGGCGGTCGGGACTGAGCAGTTCTTC	CASSLEAVGTEQFF
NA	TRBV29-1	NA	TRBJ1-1	TGCAGCGTTGAAGACCCTACAGGGATTCGAGCTTTCTTT	CSVEDPTGIRAFF
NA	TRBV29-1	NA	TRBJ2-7	TGCAGCGTTGAATCGTCTACACTCGAGCAGTACTTC	CSVESSTLEQYF
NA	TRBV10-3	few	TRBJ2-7	TGTGCCATCACTCCCGGGACCTTCTACGAGCAGTACTTC	CAITPGTFYEQYF
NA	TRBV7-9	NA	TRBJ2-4	TGTGCCAGCAGCCAAAGTGACATTCAGTACTTC	CASSQSDIQYF
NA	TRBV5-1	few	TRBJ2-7	TGCGCCAGCAGCTTGGTGGTCGGGGACCTCGCCGAGCAGTACTTC	CASSLVVGDLAEQYF
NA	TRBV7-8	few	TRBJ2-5	TGTGCCAGCAGCCCAACCCCCCGTCGAAGGTCAGAGACCCAGTACTTC	CASSPTPRRRSETQYF
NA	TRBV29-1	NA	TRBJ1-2	TGCAGCGTTGTCGGCAGGGGTTTGTCTGGCTACACCTTC	CSVVGRGLSGYTF
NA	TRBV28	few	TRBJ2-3	TGTGCCAGCAGTTTCTTACAGGACACAGATACGCAGTATTTT	CASSFLQDTDTQYF
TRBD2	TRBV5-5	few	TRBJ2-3	TGTGCCAGCAGCTTGGCTCTAGCGGGGTCGGATACGCAGTATTTT	CASSLALAGSDTQYF
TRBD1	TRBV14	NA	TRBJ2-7	TGTGCCAGCAGCCCCAGGACAGGCAGCATGGAGCAGTACTTC	CASSPRTGSMEQYF
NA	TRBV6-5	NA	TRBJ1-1	TGTGCCAGCAGTTCCTCGCCGTCGACAGGCACTGAAGCTTTCTTT	CASSSSPSTGTEAFF
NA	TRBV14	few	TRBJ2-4	TGTGCCAGCAGCCACAGGACTGTAGCCAAAAACATTCAGTACTTC	CASSHRTVAKNIQYF
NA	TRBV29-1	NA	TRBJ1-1	TGCAGCGTTTCCCATACAGGGTCTTTTGGGCCTGAAGCTTTCTTT	CSVSHTGSFGPEAFF
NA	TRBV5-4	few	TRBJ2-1	TGTGCCAGCAGCTTGGAGAAGGGTAGGGATGAGCAGTTCTTC	CASSLEKGRDEQFF
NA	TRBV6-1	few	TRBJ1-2	TGTGCCAGCAGTGAAGATGGGAGGTATGGCTACACCTTC	CASSEDGRYGYTF
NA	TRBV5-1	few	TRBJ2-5	TGCGCCAGCAGCTCGGCGACGGGGGCCCGCCAAGAGACCCAGTACTTC	CASSSATGARQETQYF
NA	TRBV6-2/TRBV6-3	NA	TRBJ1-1	TGTGCCAGCAGCCGACTTAGACAGCGGATTGTGAACACTGAAGCTTTCTTT	CASSRLRQRIVNTEAFF
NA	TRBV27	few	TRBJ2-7	TGTGCCAGCAGTTTATGGTCAGGGAGAGAGCAGTACTTC	CASSLWSGREQYF
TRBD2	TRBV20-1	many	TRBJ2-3	TGCAGTGCTAGGTCACTTAGCGGGGGCGGCACAGATACGCAGTATTTT	CSARSLSGGGTDTQYF
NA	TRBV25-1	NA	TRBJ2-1	TGTGCCAGCAGTGAATACGGAATAGAGCAGTTCTTC	CASSEYGIEQFF
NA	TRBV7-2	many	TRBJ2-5	TGTGCCAGCAGCTTAGATGGTGGGAGTGAGACCCAGTACTTC	CASSLDGGSETQYF
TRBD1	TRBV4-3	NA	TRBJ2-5	TGCGCCAGCAGCCAAGATTACAGGGGGAAAGAGACCCAGTACTTC	CASSQDYRGKETQYF
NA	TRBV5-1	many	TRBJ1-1	TGCGCCAGCAGCTCAACCATGAACACTGAAGCTTTCTTT	CASSSTMNTEAFF
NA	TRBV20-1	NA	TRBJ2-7	TGCAGCCCCCAGGGGCACTCCTACGAGCAGTACTTC	CSPQGHSYEQYF
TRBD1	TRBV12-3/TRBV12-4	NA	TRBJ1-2	TGTGCCAGCAGTTTAGTTCCCAGCCCCGGGACAGGGAGATATCGTGACTATGGCTACACCTTC	CASSLVPSPGTGRYRDYGYTF
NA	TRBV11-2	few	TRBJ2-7	TGTGCCAGCAGCTTAGTTTTCAGGGAGCAGTACTTC	CASSLVFREQYF
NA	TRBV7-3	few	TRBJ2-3	TGTGCCAGCAGCATGAACGCGCCGGGACACCCCACAGATACGCAGTATTTT	CASSMNAPGHPTDTQYF
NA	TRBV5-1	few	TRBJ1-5	TGCGCCAGCAGCTTGGCTTTCGGGAATCAGCCCCAGCATTTT	CASSLAFGNQPQHF
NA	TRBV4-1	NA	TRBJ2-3	TGCGCCAGCAGCCGAAGCGACACAGATACGCAGTATTTT	CASSRSDTDTQYF
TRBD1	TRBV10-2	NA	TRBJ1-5	TGCGCCAGTCACACAGGGGGCGGTCAGCCCCAGCATTTT	CASHTGGGQPQHF
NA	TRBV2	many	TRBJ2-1	TGTGCCAGCAGGGAGGAAGACAGCTACAATGAGCAGTTCTTC	CASREEDSYNEQFF
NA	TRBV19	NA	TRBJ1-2	TGTGCCAGTAGTACGATGGGTACTAACTATGGCTACACCTTC	CASSTMGTNYGYTF
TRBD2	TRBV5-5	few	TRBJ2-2	TGTGCCAGCAGCTTCGGGCGGGGGGCCAACACCGGGGAGCTGTTTTTT	CASSFGRGANTGELFF
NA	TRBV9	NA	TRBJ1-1	TGTGCCAGCAGCGTAGAAGGCGTCACTGAAGCTTTCTTT	CASSVEGVTEAFF
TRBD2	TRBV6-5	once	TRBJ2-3	TGTGCCAGCAGTTATGCCAGCGGGAGGGGAGATACGCAGTATTTT	CASSYASGRGDTQYF
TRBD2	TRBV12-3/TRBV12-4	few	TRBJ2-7	TGTGCCAGCGGAGCTAGCGGGAGTGAAGACGAGCAGTACTTC	CASGASGSEDEQYF
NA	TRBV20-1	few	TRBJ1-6	TGCAGTGCTAGAGGGGGCCGATATAATTCACCCCTCCACTTT	CSARGGRYNSPLHF
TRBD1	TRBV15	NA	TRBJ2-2	TGTGCCACCAGCAGAGACTTAGACAGGGGGCCGAACACCGGGGAGCTGTTTTTT	CATSRDLDRGPNTGELFF
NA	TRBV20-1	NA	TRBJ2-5	TGCAGTGCCCGTTCGGGGGGCGCGCAGACCCAGTACTTC	CSARSGGAQTQYF
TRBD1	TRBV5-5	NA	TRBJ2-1	TGTGCCAGCAGCTGGGGACAGGGAAGCTCCTACAATGAGCAGTTCTTC	CASSWGQGSSYNEQFF
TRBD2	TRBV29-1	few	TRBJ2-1	TGCAGCGTTGAAGCGACTAGCGGGATTAATGAGCAGTTCTTC	CSVEATSGINEQFF
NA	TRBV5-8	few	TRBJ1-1	TGTGCCAGCAGCTTGCGTGGAGTCAGTCCTGAAGCTTTCTTT	CASSLRGVSPEAFF
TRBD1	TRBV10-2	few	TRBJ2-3	TGCGCCAGCGCTACTGGGACAGGGGCGCAGGGCACAGATACGCAGTATTTT	CASATGTGAQGTDTQYF
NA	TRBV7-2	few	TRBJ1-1	TGTGCCAGCAGCCCCGGGGGAAAGGCTTTCTTT	CASSPGGKAFF
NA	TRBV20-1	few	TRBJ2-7	TGCAGTGCCTCGTTACCGGTGACCTACGAGCAGTACTTC	CSASLPVTYEQYF